This T cell receptor (beta chain) was identified in a study of blood T cell repertoires in COVID-19. Study details: The United States, Italy and Spain supplied acute and convalescent COVID-19 samples. T cells, B-cell-depleted T cells, or PBMCs supplied cDNA or gDNA.

Trimming took 4 bases from V and 0 from J, leaving 12 bases between them. The CDR3 contains 15 residues. Germline loops: CDR1 MGHRA, CDR2 YSYEKL. Generated by immunoSEQ multiplex PCR, the TCRdb table keeps only in-frame clones and is missing some. The data contain fewer than 200,000 clones, about 89% of them singletons. The sequence was collected from a man aged 40-49 years with active or convalescent COVID-19. Sequenced input: peripheral blood. The rearrangement uses TRBV4-1 and TRBJ1-1; maybe TRBD1 (5 bases). The CDR3 DNA reads as TGCGCCAGCAGCCTTGGGGCACAAATGAACACTGAAGCTTTCTTT. Amino acids: CASSLGAQMNTEAFF.